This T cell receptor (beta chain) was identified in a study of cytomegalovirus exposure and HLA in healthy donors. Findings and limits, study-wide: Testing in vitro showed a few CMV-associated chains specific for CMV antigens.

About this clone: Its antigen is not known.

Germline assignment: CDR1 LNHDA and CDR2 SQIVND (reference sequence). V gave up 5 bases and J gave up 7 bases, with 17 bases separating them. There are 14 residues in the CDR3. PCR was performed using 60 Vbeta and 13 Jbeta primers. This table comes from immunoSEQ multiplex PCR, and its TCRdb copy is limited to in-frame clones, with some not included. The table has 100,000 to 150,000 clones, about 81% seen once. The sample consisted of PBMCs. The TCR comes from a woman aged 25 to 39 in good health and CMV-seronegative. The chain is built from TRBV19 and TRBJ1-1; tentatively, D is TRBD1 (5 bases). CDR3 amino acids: CASSFFLGGNEAFF. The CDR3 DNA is TGTGCCAGTAGTTTCTTTCTTGGGGGGAATGAAGCTTTCTTT.